The entry below gives a single T cell receptor (beta chain) sequence along with its context. The antigen is undetermined. CDR1 is SGHRS and CDR2 is YFSETQ in the germline V gene. With V trimmed by 4 bases and J by 7 bases, 8 bases remained unmatched. The CDR3 consists of 15 residues. PCR used 60 Vbeta primers and 13 Jbeta primers. Libraries were prepared by immunoSEQ multiplex PCR; TCRdb keeps only in-frame clonotypes and omits some of them. Altogether 150,000 to 200,000 clones are present, around 77% being singletons, with the ten largest covering around 1.9%. The sample comes from a study of cytomegalovirus exposure and HLA in healthy donors. Overall study: Of 300 to 500 genotyped donors, approximately 80% clustered with self-reported Caucasian donors. Study observations and caveats: Later on, a genetic analysis was performed. It linked a missense variant in DCLRE1C with V- and J-gene trimming of TCR beta. Beyond CMV serostatus, there was no information to go on about immune exposure.

V and J are TRBV5-1 and TRBJ1-2, with TRBD1 matching 12 bases. The receptor's source is a young man in good health and CMV-seronegative. Sequencing was performed on PBMCs. The CDR3 sequence is CASSVQGTGGVGYTF. For the CDR3, the DNA is TGCGCCAGCAGCGTCCAAGGGACAGGGGGCGTTGGCTACACCTTC.